What follows are 16 T cell receptor beta chains derived from one specimen sequenced in a study of T cell changes during pregnancy in multiple sclerosis. Sequencing used immunoSEQ multiplex PCR; TCRdb keeps in-frame clones, though not all of them. The data contain 30,000 to 40,000 clones, roughly 90% of them seen just once; the ten biggest clones take up 0.56%. The specimen was CD4+ T cells from peripheral blood mononuclear cells, collected before pregnancy. All receptors come from a female donor with multiple sclerosis, enrolled in a pregnancy study.

This clone was seen only a few times. The V call is TRBV5-1, the J call TRBJ1-2, with TRBD1 matching 7 bases. Germline CDR1 and CDR2: SGHRS and YFSETQ. The V gene end was trimmed by 0 bases and the J gene end by 4 bases; junction bases not matched to a gene: 0. This CDR3 is built from 13 residues. CDR3 nucleotides: TGCGCCAGCAGCTTGGGGGACAGCTATGGCTACACCTTC. As protein: CASSLGDSYGYTF.

This rearrangement joins TRBV5-4 to TRBJ1-1, with 8 bases that match TRBD1. The CDR3 runs 14 residues. The ends lost 2 bases at V and 4 bases at J; junction bases unmatched: 4. Germline CDR1 SGHNT, CDR2 YYREEE (reference sequence). The CDR3 loop is CASSLDGQGTEAFF. CDR3 nucleotides: TGTGCCAGCAGCTTAGATGGACAGGGCACTGAAGCTTTCTTT.

The V gene is TRBV2, the J gene TRBJ1-2; tentatively, D is TRBD1 (5 bases). CDR1 and CDR2 from the germline V gene are SNHLY and FYNNEI. The ends were cut back, 6 bases at V and 2 bases at J, with 13 bases in the middle. The CDR3 is 14 residues long. CDR3 region: CASRALTANYGYTF. The CDR3 nucleotides are TGTGCCAGCAGGGCACTGACAGCGAACTATGGCTACACCTTC.

The gene calls are TRBV18 and TRBJ1-5; D call uncertain. V was cut by 3 bases and J by 4 bases, with 10 bases left in between. CDR1 is KGHSH and CDR2 is LQKENI in the germline V gene. The CDR3 covers 14 residues. The CDR3 reads CASSPLARNQPQHF. CDR3 coding DNA: TGTGCCAGCTCACCGTTGGCGAGGAATCAGCCCCAGCATTTT.

The V gene is TRBV5-1, the J gene TRBJ1-5; 10 bases fit TRBD1. The CDR3 is 16 residues long. From germline, CDR1 is SGHRS and CDR2 YFSETQ. V lost 4 bases and J lost 3; bases outside the gene matches: 7. The CDR3 DNA sequence: TGCGCCAGCAGCCGGGGGGACAGGGGTAACAATCAGCCCCAGCATTTT. Translating it yields CASSRGDRGNNQPQHF.

The genes are TRBV5-6 and TRBJ1-3; 7 bases agree with TRBD1. Trimming at V came to 0 bases and at J to 0 bases, leaving 6 bases not matched to a gene. Germline values: CDR1 SGHDT, CDR2 YYEEEE. This CDR3 is built from 17 residues. For the CDR3, the DNA is TGTGCCAGCAGCTTGGTCCCAGGGGGACTCTCTGGAAACACCATATATTTT. This encodes CASSLVPGGLSGNTIYF.

The chain employs TRBV7-3 and TRBJ2-1, with TRBD2 matching over 11 bases. With V trimmed by 4 bases and J by 10 bases, 12 bases remained unmatched. Germline lookup yields CDR1 SGHTA and CDR2 FQGTGA. The CDR3 runs to 16 residues. CDR3 DNA sequence: TGTGCCAGCAGCTCCCCTCTAGCGGGGGGATCTAGGGAGCAGTTCTTC. It specifies CASSSPLAGGSREQFF.

The chain carries TRBV5-1 and TRBJ1-2; D ambiguous. Trimming took off 0 bases at V and 8 bases at J, with 14 bases between the two ends. The CDR3 has 14 residues. The germline gives CDR1 SGHRS, CDR2 YFSETQ. The DNA of the CDR3 is TGCGCCAGCAGCTTGGCCTCTTTCTCTATCGGCTACACCTTC. Its translation: CASSLASFSIGYTF.

This chain links TRBV18 with TRBJ2-7; tentatively, D is TRBD1 (6 bases). This CDR3 contains 13 residues. Germline CDR1 KGHSH, CDR2 LQKENI. V lost 6 bases, J lost 6 bases, and 15 bases lay in between. The CDR3 sequence: CASSPPQGSEQYF. For the CDR3, the DNA is TGTGCCAGCTCTCCCCCCCAGGGGAGCGAGCAGTACTTC.

The chain joins TRBV4-1 to TRBJ2-2; 8 positions agree with TRBD2. The CDR3 totals 17 residues. Germline V gene lookup returns CDR1 MGHRA and CDR2 YSYEKL. Trimming at V came to 3 bases and at J to 6 bases, leaving 12 bases not matched to a gene. The CDR3 bases are TGCGCCAGCAGCCACACAACGGGGGGGGCAGTTGCCGGGGAGCTGTTTTTT. It codes for CASSHTTGGAVAGELFF.

This chain links TRBV28 with TRBJ2-7; a possible D gene is TRBD2 (5 bases). This CDR3 spans 15 amino acids. The V end lost 4 bases, the J end lost 3 bases, and 16 bases lay between the germline ends. Per the germline V gene, CDR1 is MDHEN and CDR2 is SYDVKM. CDR3 region: CASSSLQRLNYEQYF. For the CDR3, the DNA is TGTGCCAGCAGTTCCCTACAGCGGCTCAACTACGAGCAGTACTTC.

The chain combines TRBV13 with TRBJ2-7, with D tentatively TRBD2 (6 bases). Germline V CDR1 and CDR2: PRHDT, FYEKMQ (reference sequence). V dropped 2 bases and J dropped 0 bases, with 11 bases sitting between them. The CDR3 runs 15 residues. The CDR3 is CASSLSRDHSYEQYF. The CDR3 DNA follows: TGTGCCAGCAGCTTATCGCGGGACCACTCCTACGAGCAGTACTTC.

The chain carries TRBV7-7 and TRBJ1-1; maybe TRBD1 (5 bases). This CDR3 region has 10 residues. The germline CDR1 and CDR2 sequences are SSHAT and FNYEAQ (reference sequence). V lost 11 bases, J lost 5 bases, and 9 bases lay in between. The CDR3 region is CALGGTEAFF. CDR3 nucleotide sequence: TGTGCCTTGGGGGGGACTGAAGCTTTCTTT.

The rearrangement joins TRBV19 to TRBJ1-4, with D unclear. The CDR3 runs 13 residues. The germline V and J ends were trimmed by 6 bases and 8 bases, with 13 bases remaining between them. Germline assignment: CDR1 LNHDA and CDR2 SQIVND (reference sequence). CDR3 DNA sequence: TGTGCCAGTAGCCCCCGTAGCCCCGAAAAACTGTTTTTT. Translated, it gives CASSPRSPEKLFF.

The rearrangement links TRBV28 to TRBJ1-2; D gene ambiguous. CDR1 is MDHEN and CDR2 is SYDVKM in the germline V gene. The CDR3 totals 14 residues. The ends were cut back, 7 bases at V and 4 bases at J, with 16 bases in the middle. This CDR3 is CASTTGGPIYGYTF. CDR3 coding DNA: TGTGCCAGCACTACGGGAGGGCCCATCTATGGCTACACCTTC.

This clone has only a few counts. V usage is TRBV9 and J usage is TRBJ1-4; D is unresolved. V lost 5 bases and J 4 bases, leaving 18 bases between the germline ends. There are 16 residues in the CDR3. The germline V gene has CDR1 SGDLS and CDR2 YYNGEE. CDR3 nucleotide sequence: TGTGCCAGCAGTCCATCTTTGAGCGTCAGTAATGAAAAACTGTTTTTT. Residues: CASSPSLSVSNEKLFF.